These 32 T cell receptor beta chains were all obtained from the same sample, sequenced in a study of metastatic and nonmetastatic thyroid tumors. TCRdb re-called the PCR reads through MiXCR. The table records about 39,000 clones, roughly a fifth of them present only once. Patients were all untreated before their thyroid surgery. Sequenced material: blood. These receptors all come from a female donor with papillary thyroid cancer or a benign thyroid nodule (not recorded which). Some clones in this sample may be carry-over from other donors' samples.

On this clone: This sequence may be a read error, since a much larger clone differs from it by one base. This CDR3 is also generated by other DNA sequences in the sample. This rearrangement joins TRBV7-6 to TRBJ1-4; 7 bases line up with TRBD1. Per germline, CDR1 SGHVS and CDR2 FNYEAQ. Losses at the gene ends were 7 bases for V and 5 bases for J; bases not matched to a gene: 7. CDR3 length equals 14 residues. The CDR3 loop is CASNPGQVNEKLFF. The CDR3 DNA sequence: TGTGCCAGCAACCCTGGACAGGTAAATGAAAAACTGTTTTTT.

This clone was seen ten or more times. The same CDR3 can be traced to other DNA sequences in this sample. The chain links TRBV7-3 to TRBJ1-2; maybe TRBD1 (5 bases). V lost 0 bases, J lost 4 bases, and 6 bases lay in between. CDR1 is SGHTA, CDR2 FQGTGA, per germline. The CDR3 is made up of 13 amino acids. The CDR3 loop is CASSLTGGYGYTF. DNA for the CDR3: TGTGCCAGCAGCTTAACGGGGGGCTATGGCTACACCTTC. The whole variable domain, remainder taken from reference TRBV7-3 and TRBJ1-2, is GAGVSQTPSNKVTEKGKYVELRCDPISGHTALYWYRQSLGQGPEFLIYFQGTGAADDSGLPNDRFFAVRPEGSVSTLKIQRTERGDSAVYLCASSLTGGYGYTFGSGTRLTVV.

Remarks on this clone: The junction does not match germline at one end; this may be a read error. The genes are TRBV20-1 and TRBJ1-1, with a weak D call TRBD1 (6 bases). Looked up from germline, CDR1 is DFQATT and CDR2 is SNEGSKA (reference sequence). The CDR3 is 14 amino acids. CDR3 sequence: CSASRTVGVGEASF. In DNA form, the CDR3 reads TGCAGTGCTAGCCGGACAGTGGGCGTTGGTGAAGCTTCCTTT.

In this sample, this clone turned up many times. The germline gene is not matched at one end of the junction; a read error may be the cause. This chain uses TRBV7-7 with TRBJ2-5, with D unresolved. The germline gives CDR1 SSHAT, CDR2 FNYEAQ (reference sequence). This CDR3 has 14 residues. The CDR3 DNA is TGTGCTAGCAGCTCGTGGGGTCTCCAAGAGACCCAGTACTTC. It yields the protein CASSSWGLQETQYF.

This clone was detected many times. The rearrangement links TRBV12-3 or TRBV12-4 to TRBJ1-4; tentatively, D is TRBD1 (6 bases). Between the trimmed V and J ends, which lost 6 bases and 7 bases, there was a span of 21 bases. This CDR3 is 16 amino acids long. This CDR3 is CASRPGQTLTPEKLFF. The CDR3 DNA reads as TGTGCCAGCAGACCCGGACAGACTCTAACCCCTGAAAAACTGTTTTTT.

The chain has TRBV30 and TRBJ1-2; maybe TRBD1 (6 bases). The V and J ends lost 5 bases and 8 bases respectively, with 15 bases between them. The germline gives CDR1 GTSNPN, CDR2 SVGIG (reference sequence). CDR3 length: 12 residues. The CDR3 sequence: CAWRGGAEGYTF. DNA of the CDR3: TGTGCCTGGCGAGGGGGGGCGGAGGGCTACACCTTC.

At least ten counts were recorded for this clone. Given a much more abundant clone one base away, this may be a read error. Other DNA sequences of this sample code for an identical CDR3. This chain links TRBV20-1 with TRBJ2-1, with D unresolved. CDR1 and CDR2 from the germline V gene are DFQATT and SNEGSKA (reference sequence). V lost 6 bases, J lost 8 bases, and 17 bases lay in between. This CDR3 has 13 residues. CDR3 bases: TGCAGTGCCAGGTCTCTCGCCAGCCATGAGCAGTTCTTC. It is translated as CSARSLASHEQFF.

The chain joins TRBV7-2 to TRBJ1-2; the D is unclear. Germline-derived CDR1 and CDR2 are SGHTA and FQGNSA. The CDR3 has 14 amino acids. V was shortened by 5 bases and J by 13 bases, with 23 bases between the two germline ends. The CDR3 sequence: CASSPQADNYGCTF. The CDR3 bases are TGTGCCAGCAGCCCCCAAGCGGATAACTATGGATGCACCTTC. The full variable domain, its missing parts supplied by reference TRBV7-2 and TRBJ1-2, is GAGVSQSPSNKVTEKGKDVELRCDPISGHTALYWYRQSLGQGLEFLIYFQGNSAPDKSGLPSDRFSAERTGGSVSTLTIQRTQQEDSAVYLCASSPQADNYGCTFGSGTRLTVV.

The table lists this clone with many counts. V usage is TRBV15 and J usage is TRBJ1-5, with a possible D match to TRBD1 (6 bases). Germline CDR1 and CDR2: LNHNV and YYDKDF (reference sequence). The CDR3 length is 13 residues. V lost 1 base and J 16 bases, leaving 17 bases between the germline ends. This CDR3 reads CATSRARTERAHF. Written as DNA, the CDR3 is TGTGCCACCAGCAGAGCCAGGACAGAAAGAGCTCATTTT.

The V and J genes are TRBV25-1 and TRBJ1-2; tentatively, D is TRBD1 (5 bases). The CDR3 is made up of 12 amino acids. Germline V lookup: CDR1 MGHDK, CDR2 SYGVNS. Trimming took off 6 bases at V and 6 bases at J, with 11 bases between the two ends. Written as DNA, the CDR3 is TGTGCCAGCAGGGGGCAGTTTGATGGCTACACCTTC. It yields the protein CASRGQFDGYTF.

This clone appeared many times. This sequence joins TRBV6-5 and TRBJ1-1; unclear D gene. The CDR3 is 14 residues long. Germline CDR1 reads MNHEY; CDR2 reads SVGAGI. Trimming removed 0 bases from V and 3 bases from J, with 8 bases in between. This chain's CDR3 is CASSYSWRDTEAFF. The DNA for the CDR3 is TGTGCCAGCAGTTACTCCTGGCGGGACACTGAAGCTTTCTTT.

This clone was detected ten times or more. J is TRBJ2-7 and V is TRBV29-1, with D possibly called TRBD1 or TRBD2 (5 bases each). CDR3 size: 12 residues. V gave up 5 bases and J gave up 1 base, with 9 bases separating them. From germline, CDR1 is SQVTM and CDR2 ANQGSEA. The DNA of the CDR3 is TGCAGCGTTCGGGACGCTTCCTACGAGCAGTACTTC. Its translation: CSVRDASYEQYF.

This clone was counted at least ten times. The chain recombines TRBV2 with TRBJ2-7; D ambiguous. The CDR3 has 12 residues. CDR1 is SNHLY, CDR2 FYNNEI, per germline. Trimming pared 8 bases from V and 5 bases from J, leaving 13 bases between. The CDR3 loop is CASYAVSDEQYF. The CDR3 DNA reads TGTGCCAGCTATGCTGTGTCGGACGAGCAGTACTTC. Using reference TRBV2 and TRBJ2-7 for the parts outside the CDR3, the full variable domain is EPEVTQTPSHQVTQMGQEVILRCVPISNHLYFYWYRQILGQKVEFLVSFYNNEISEKSEIFDDQFSVERPDGSNFTLKIRSTKLEDSAMYFCASYAVSDEQYFGPGTRLTVT.

This clone came up many times. The genes are TRBV30 and TRBJ2-5, with D possibly being TRBD1 or TRBD2 (6 bases each). Germline loops: CDR1 GTSNPN, CDR2 SVGIG (reference sequence). CDR3 length: 13 residues. Between the trimmed V and J ends, which lost 6 bases and 4 bases, there was a span of 15 bases. The CDR3 sequence is CACTVGGRETQYF. In DNA form, the CDR3 reads TGTGCCTGCACGGTGGGGGGCCGAGAGACCCAGTACTTC.

The table lists this clone with many counts. This chain connects TRBV12-3 or TRBV12-4 to TRBJ1-2; unclear D gene. CDR3 length: 13 residues. V was shortened by 6 bases and J by 4 bases, with 12 bases between the two germline ends. The CDR3 protein is CASSLGDFYGYTF. The CDR3 DNA reads TGTGCCAGCAGCCTCGGGGATTTCTATGGCTACACCTTC.

This clone showed up just once. A much more abundant neighbour one base away suggests this may be a read error. Different DNA sequences within this sample yield the same CDR3. The chain carries TRBV3-1 and TRBJ2-5; a weak D match, TRBD1 (6 bases). The germline gives CDR1 LGHDT, CDR2 YNNKEL (reference sequence). The CDR3 spans 15 residues. The CDR3 DNA follows: TGTGCCAGTAGCCAAAATACAGGGCGGTTGGAGACCCAGTACTTC. Amino acids: CASSQNTGRLETQYF.

This clone was counted ten times or more. The chain combines TRBV7-2 with TRBJ2-1, with 10 bases fitting TRBD2. This CDR3 contains 14 residues. V dropped 4 bases and J dropped 9; count of bases not matched to a gene: 6. Looked up from germline, CDR1 is SGHTA and CDR2 is FQGNSA. CDR3 sequence: CASSSTSGNGEQFF. The CDR3 DNA follows: TGTGCCAGCAGCTCTACTAGCGGGAATGGTGAGCAGTTCTTC.

In this sample, this clone turned up many times. The CDR3 coding sequence is TGCAGTGCTAGAGCGAAACTAGCGGAAGAGACCCAGTACTTC. Its translation is CSARAKLAEETQYF. The chain joins TRBV20-1 to TRBJ2-5, with 8 nucleotides matching TRBD2. This CDR3 has 14 amino acids. Germline CDR1 is DFQATT and CDR2 is SNEGSKA (reference sequence). The junction had 4 bases not matched to a gene; V was cut back by 1 base and J by 3 bases.

V and J are TRBV20-1 and TRBJ2-1, with TRBD2 identical over 11 bases. The CDR3 totals 14 residues. Germline loops: CDR1 DFQATT, CDR2 SNEGSKA (reference sequence). Trimming at V came to 0 bases and at J to 9 bases, leaving 4 bases not matched to a gene. CDR3 coding DNA: TGCAGTGCTAGAGATAGCGGGAGGGCCACTGAGCAGTTCTTC. As protein: CSARDSGRATEQFF.

V usage is TRBV5-1 and J usage is TRBJ1-5, with a tentative D call TRBD1 (5 bases). Germline assignment: CDR1 SGHRS and CDR2 YFSETQ. The CDR3 totals 13 residues. V shed 1 base and J shed 10 bases, with 12 bases lying between them. This chain's CDR3 is CASSLLVGHPQHF. The CDR3 nucleotides are TGCGCCAGCAGCTTGTTGGTGGGGCATCCCCAGCATTTT.

Many counts were recorded for this clone. This chain connects TRBV7-3 to TRBJ2-1; tentative D call: TRBD2 (5 bases). The CDR3 is made up of 16 amino acids. Germline V gives CDR1 SGHTA, CDR2 FQGTGA. Trimming removed 0 bases from V and 9 bases from J, with 18 bases in between. For the CDR3, the DNA is TGTGCCAGCAGCTTAACACCCCTAGGTGGAAGCGGTGAGCAGTTCTTC. It encodes CASSLTPLGGSGEQFF.

This clone was recorded a few times. This rearrangement joins TRBV25-1 to TRBJ1-6, with D unclear. The CDR3 is 13 amino acids. Looked up from germline, CDR1 is MGHDK and CDR2 is SYGVNS. Trimming pared 5 bases from V and 7 bases from J, leaving 9 bases between. CDR3 nucleotide sequence: TGTGCCAGCAGTCCGGGCACCAATTCACCCCTCCACTTT. Its translation is CASSPGTNSPLHF.

This clone has a count of ten or more. This chain joins TRBV7-6 and TRBJ2-3; 9 bases align to TRBD1. Germline-derived CDR1 and CDR2 are SGHVS and FNYEAQ. This CDR3 has 17 amino acids. V shed 5 bases, J shed 5 bases, and the junction held 14 bases outside the gene matches. CDR3 sequence: CASSRHGRDRGRDTQYF. DNA of the CDR3: TGTGCCAGCAGCCGTCACGGACGTGACAGGGGGAGAGATACGCAGTATTTT. Variable domain in full (rest from reference TRBV7-6 and TRBJ2-3): GAGVSQSPRYKVTKRGQDVALRCDPISGHVSLYWYRQALGQGPEFLTYFNYEAQQDKSGLPNDRFSAERPEGSISTLTIQRTEQRDSAMYRCASSRHGRDRGRDTQYFGPGTRLTVL.

This chain joins TRBV5-4 and TRBJ1-2; 12 nucleotides agree with TRBD1. The CDR3 consists of 14 residues. The junction had 4 bases not matched to a gene; V was cut back by 4 bases and J by 6 bases. Germline assignment: CDR1 SGHNT and CDR2 YYREEE (reference sequence). The DNA of the CDR3 is TGTGCCAGCAGCGGGGACAGGGGGCACGATGGCTACACCTTC. It encodes CASSGDRGHDGYTF.

This clone was recorded at least ten times. The V call is TRBV20-1, the J call TRBJ1-3; 7 positions agree with TRBD1. The CDR3 spans 16 residues. After removal of 0 bases from V and 0 bases from J, the junction contained 5 bases not matched to a gene. Germline CDR1 is DFQATT and CDR2 is SNEGSKA (reference sequence). In DNA, the CDR3 is TGCAGTGCTAGAGATCACGGGACAGACTCTGGAAACACCATATATTTT. The encoded protein is CSARDHGTDSGNTIYF.

This clone was recorded many times. This chain connects TRBV18 to TRBJ2-5; 7 bases agree with TRBD1. The CDR3 length is 15 residues. CDR1 and CDR2 from the germline V gene are KGHSH and LQKENI. V dropped 2 bases and J dropped 5; count of bases not matched to a gene: 8. The CDR3 region has the DNA TGTGCCAGCTCACCAACAGGGGAGAACGGGGAGACCCAGTACTTC. Translated, it gives CASSPTGENGETQYF.

This clone was recorded many times. CDR3 in amino acids: CASSLGNYLNEQFF. The CDR3 DNA reads as TGCGCCAGCAGCTTAGGGAACTATTTGAATGAGCAGTTCTTC. V is TRBV5-1 and J is TRBJ2-1; D is unresolved. CDR3 length: 14 residues. Trimming pared 2 bases from V and 7 bases from J, leaving 13 bases between. Germline loops: CDR1 SGHRS, CDR2 YFSETQ.

This clone was detected only a few times. The CDR3 DNA sequence: TGTGCCATCATTTCTACAGGCCTTAACTATGGCTACACCTTC. Translated, it gives CAIISTGLNYGYTF. The J gene is TRBJ1-2, the V gene TRBV28; D is perhaps TRBD1 (5 bases). CDR3 length: 14 residues. Germline CDR1 reads MDHEN; CDR2 reads SYDVKM. The ends were cut back, 10 bases at V and 1 base at J, with 16 bases in the middle.

Concerning this clone itself: The sample has other DNA sequences that encode this CDR3 too. This sequence joins TRBV9 and TRBJ2-5; TRBD1 matches at 8 bases. V trimming: 7 bases; J trimming: 5 bases; junction bases outside the gene matches: 16. Per the germline V gene, CDR1 is SGDLS and CDR2 is YYNGEE. CDR3 length: 16 amino acids. In DNA form, the CDR3 reads TGTGCCAGCGCCCGACAGGGGCGCTCGACTGGGGAGACCCAGTACTTC. Its translation: CASARQGRSTGETQYF.

This clone has ten or more counts. Just one base apart from a much larger clone, this may be a read error. This sample includes further DNA sequences coding for the same CDR3. The V gene is TRBV20-1, the J gene TRBJ2-7; D tentatively fits TRBD1 or TRBD2 (5 bases each). This CDR3 has 11 residues. The V gene lost 8 bases and the J gene lost 4 bases, with 12 bases spanning the gap. CDR1 and CDR2 from the germline V gene are DFQATT and SNEGSKA (reference sequence). CDR3 sequence: CSLGRAYEQYF. The CDR3 DNA sequence: TGCAGTCTGGGACGGGCGTACGAGCAGTACTTC.

This clone appeared many times. The chain employs TRBV7-9 and TRBJ2-7; D is possibly TRBD1 (6 bases). V was cut by 5 bases and J by 11 bases, with 25 bases left in between. The CDR3 spans 15 residues. Germline V gene sequence: CDR1 SEHNR, CDR2 FQNEAQ (reference sequence). The CDR3 loop reads CASSAWDKGEGREYF. CDR3 nucleotides: TGTGCCAGCAGCGCCTGGGACAAGGGAGAGGGACGGGAGTACTTC.

The rearrangement uses TRBV20-1 and TRBJ2-1; TRBD2 matches at 9 bases. With V trimmed by 6 bases and J by 1 base, 10 bases remained unmatched. Germline assignment: CDR1 DFQATT and CDR2 SNEGSKA (reference sequence). The CDR3 extends over 16 amino acids. The CDR3 DNA follows: TGCAGTGCACATTTCCGGAGCGGGAGGTCCTACAATGAGCAGTTCTTC. Encoded protein: CSAHFRSGRSYNEQFF.